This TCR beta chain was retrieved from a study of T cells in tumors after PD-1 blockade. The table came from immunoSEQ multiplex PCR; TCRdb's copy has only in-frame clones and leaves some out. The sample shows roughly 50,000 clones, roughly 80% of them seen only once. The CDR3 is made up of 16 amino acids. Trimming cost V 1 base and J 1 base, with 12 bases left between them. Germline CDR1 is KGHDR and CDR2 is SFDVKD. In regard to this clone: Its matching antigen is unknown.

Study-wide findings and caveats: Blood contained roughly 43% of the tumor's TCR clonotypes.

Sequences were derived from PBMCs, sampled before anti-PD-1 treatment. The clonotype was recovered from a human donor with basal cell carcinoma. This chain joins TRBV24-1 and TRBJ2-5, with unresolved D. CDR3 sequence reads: CATSDLSSAAQETQYF. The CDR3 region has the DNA TGTGCCACCAGTGATTTATCTTCGGCGGCCCAAGAGACCCAGTACTTC.